The 23 T cell receptor beta chains presented below share a single source sample, sequenced in a study of blood T cell repertoires in COVID-19. TCRdb's copy holds only in-frame clones and misses some; the assay was immunoSEQ multiplex PCR. The profile shows about 190,000 clones, less than 80% of them singletons. The sequenced sample consisted of peripheral blood. These receptors were taken from a woman aged 50 to 65 with acute or convalescent COVID-19.

This CDR3 reads CASSESGGAPYEQYF. As DNA, the CDR3 is TGTGCCAGCAGTGAATCAGGGGGCGCACCATACGAGCAGTACTTC. This chain connects TRBV28 to TRBJ2-7, with 8 bases identical to TRBD1. V shed 5 bases and J 4 bases; nucleotides not matched to a gene: 10. CDR3 length: 15 residues. Germline CDR1 MDHEN, CDR2 SYDVKM.

This chain connects TRBV6-5 to TRBJ2-3; 7 bases line up with TRBD1. The germline gives CDR1 MNHEY, CDR2 SVGAGI. J gave up 4 bases and V 8 bases, and 9 bases lay outside the gene matches. This CDR3 has 14 amino acids. The CDR3 DNA reads TGTGCCAGCCAAGACCGACAGGGTTCAGATACGCAGTATTTT. Protein product: CASQDRQGSDTQYF.

V usage is TRBV5-1 and J usage is TRBJ1-1, with 7 bases that match TRBD1. The germline CDR1 and CDR2 sequences are SGHRS and YFSETQ. Trimming cost V 3 bases and J 5 bases; bases outside gene matches: 7. This CDR3 is 14 amino acids long. The CDR3, as DNA: TGCGCCAGCAGCTGGAACCAGGGGGGTACTGAAGCTTTCTTT. This sequence encodes CASSWNQGGTEAFF.

V is TRBV13 and J is TRBJ2-5, with D possibly being TRBD2 (5 bases). There are 14 residues in the CDR3. Per germline, CDR1 PRHDT and CDR2 FYEKMQ (reference sequence). Trimming took off 5 bases at V and 5 bases at J, with 15 bases between the two ends. The CDR3 loop is CASSRYSGPETQYF. The DNA of the CDR3 is TGTGCCAGCAGCCGGTACAGCGGACCGGAGACCCAGTACTTC.

This chain uses TRBV1 with TRBJ2-3; TRBD2, the table's D call, was not compared with the DNA. TRBV1 is labeled a pseudogene. The length of the CDR3 is 19 residues. CDR3 coding DNA: TGCACCAGCACCCTGCGGCGGGGAGTCTACATCGATACTCAAGATACGCAGTATTTT. Its translation: CTSTLRRGVYIDTQDTQYF.

This clone was picked up a small number of times. V is TRBV19 and J is TRBJ1-1, with 11 bases matching TRBD1. The CDR3 is 16 residues long. The V gene's germline CDR1 is LNHDA and CDR2 SQIVND (reference sequence). V was pared by 5 bases and J by 0 bases, with 5 bases of the junction left unmatched. Here the CDR3 DNA reads TGTGCCAGTAGTCCAGGGACAGGGGGTATGAACACTGAAGCTTTCTTT. Encoded protein: CASSPGTGGMNTEAFF.

The V call is TRBV7-2, the J call TRBJ2-3, with 10 bases fitting TRBD1. The junction had 8 bases not matched to a gene; V was cut back by 5 bases and J by 3 bases. Germline CDR1 and CDR2: SGHTA and FQGNSA. This CDR3 has 16 amino acids. CDR3 coding DNA: TGTGCCAGCAGCCCAGGGACAGGGGCCCGGACAGATACGCAGTATTTT. It encodes CASSPGTGARTDTQYF.

The V call is TRBV29-1, the J call TRBJ1-2, with 7 bases aligning to TRBD1. With 7 bases clipped from V and 4 bases from J, the junction kept 12 bases outside the gene matches. CDR1 is SQVTM and CDR2 is ANQGSEA in the germline V gene. The CDR3 runs 14 residues. CDR3 loop: CSATLQGPGYGYTF. In DNA, the CDR3 is TGCAGCGCTACACTACAGGGGCCTGGCTATGGCTACACCTTC. Using reference TRBV29-1 and TRBJ1-2 for the parts outside the CDR3, the full variable domain is SAVISQKPSRDICQRGTSLTIQCQVDSQVTMMFWYRQQPGQSLTLIATANQGSEATYESGFVIDKFPISRPNLTFSTLTVSNMSPEDSSIYLCSATLQGPGYGYTFGSGTRLTVV.

The V call is TRBV7-9, the J call TRBJ2-2; 7 bases line up with TRBD1. The germline V gene has CDR1 SEHNR and CDR2 FQNEAQ (reference sequence). The CDR3 extends over 15 amino acids. V dropped 2 bases and J dropped 3; count of bases not matched to a gene: 3. The CDR3 region is CASSLRTGHTGELFF. CDR3 nucleotide sequence: TGTGCCAGCAGCTTACGGACAGGTCACACCGGGGAGCTGTTTTTT.

This clone was seen more than once but under ten times. The chain combines TRBV28 with TRBJ2-7, with D tentatively TRBD1 (7 bases). Germline loops: CDR1 MDHEN, CDR2 SYDVKM. The V and J ends lost 5 bases and 2 bases respectively, with 13 bases between them. This CDR3 comprises 14 residues. This CDR3 is CASSPTGTPYEQYF. The CDR3, as DNA: TGTGCCAGCAGTCCGACAGGGACTCCCTACGAGCAGTACTTC.

This clone was detected only a few times. The chain uses TRBV18 and TRBJ1-3; no clear D gene. Germline values: CDR1 KGHSH, CDR2 LQKENI. V lost 0 bases to trimming and J lost 4 bases, with 4 bases between them. The CDR3 has 13 residues. The CDR3 sequence is CASSPPGGNTIYF. CDR3 DNA: TGTGCCAGCTCACCACCGGGCGGAAACACCATATATTTT.

The chain's CDR3 is CASSPLANSYEQYF. The CDR3 bases are TGCGCCAGCTCCCCTCTAGCGAACTCCTACGAGCAGTACTTC. This chain uses TRBV10-2 with TRBJ2-7; D might be TRBD2 (6 bases). V lost 8 bases, J lost 0 bases, and 14 bases lay in between. The germline V gene has CDR1 WSHSY and CDR2 SAAADI. The CDR3 covers 14 residues.

CDR3 region: CASSLTGQGIGKRNTIYF. The CDR3 DNA reads TGTGCCAGCAGTTTGACGGGCCAGGGGATCGGTAAGAGAAACACCATATATTTT. The chain uses TRBV28 and TRBJ1-3; TRBD1 is a possible D gene (6 bases). Germline CDR1 MDHEN, CDR2 SYDVKM. The CDR3 totals 18 residues. Trimming stripped 3 bases from V and 5 bases from J, with 23 bases between. The full variable domain, rest sourced from reference TRBV28 and TRBJ1-3, is DVKVTQSSRYLVKRTGEKVFLECVQDMDHENMFWYRQDPGLGLRLIYFSYDVKMKEKGDIPEGYSVSREKKERFSLILESASTNQTSMYLCASSLTGQGIGKRNTIYFGEGSWLTVV.

With respect to this clone: The same CDR3 also results from other DNA sequences found in this sample. The CDR3 region is CATSRDRTGGYGYTF. CDR3 nucleotide sequence: TGTGCCACCAGCAGAGATAGGACAGGGGGCTATGGCTACACCTTC. The chain uses TRBV15 and TRBJ1-2; 10 bases align to TRBD1. The CDR3 consists of 15 residues. The V gene's germline CDR1 is LNHNV and CDR2 YYDKDF (reference sequence). With 0 bases clipped from V and 4 bases from J, the junction kept 2 bases outside the gene matches.

This rearrangement joins TRBV15 to TRBJ1-3; no clear D. This CDR3 is 13 amino acids long. V was shortened by 2 bases and J by 16 bases, with 18 bases between the two germline ends. Germline CDR1 is LNHNV and CDR2 is YYDKDF (reference sequence). CDR3 nucleotide sequence: TGTGCCACCAGCAGAACCCCAGGCAAATCCGACTATTTT. Its translation: CATSRTPGKSDYF.

J is TRBJ1-5 and V is TRBV5-4, with no clear D. The length of the CDR3 is 15 residues. Per the germline V gene, CDR1 is SGHNT and CDR2 is YYREEE (reference sequence). Between the trimmed V and J ends, which lost 0 bases and 3 bases, there was a span of 10 bases. CDR3 sequence: CASSLGLADNQPQHF. The CDR3 nucleotides are TGTGCCAGCAGCTTGGGGTTGGCAGACAATCAGCCCCAGCATTTT.

The rearrangement joins TRBV28 to TRBJ1-5; D is possibly TRBD1 (5 bases). Per germline, CDR1 MDHEN and CDR2 SYDVKM. The CDR3 sequence is 12 residues long. V was pared by 8 bases and J by 7 bases, with 12 bases between. CDR3 sequence (DNA): TGTGCCAGCTCACAGGACATACAGCCCCAGCATTTT. The encoded protein is CASSQDIQPQHF.

V gene TRBV6-6 combines with J gene TRBJ1-5, with TRBD1 matching over 11 bases. Germline CDR1 MNHNY, CDR2 SVGAGI (reference sequence). V lost 6 bases to trimming and J lost 3 bases; unmatched junction nucleotides: 7. The CDR3 consists of 16 residues. The CDR3 DNA reads TGTGCCAGCAGGTTCGGGACAGGGGGTAACAATCAGCCCCAGCATTTT. Amino acids: CASRFGTGGNNQPQHF.

This chain uses TRBV4-1 with TRBJ1-2, with 7 bases aligning to TRBD1. V shed 1 base, J shed 4 bases, and the junction held 9 bases outside the gene matches. The V gene's germline CDR1 is MGHRA and CDR2 YSYEKL. This CDR3 has 16 residues. The CDR3 sequence: CASSQVWDSNSYGYTF. Here the CDR3 DNA reads TGCGCCAGCAGCCAAGTTTGGGACAGTAATAGCTATGGCTACACCTTC.

The genes are TRBV5-1 and TRBJ2-1; possible D gene TRBD2, 6 bases. Trimming left V 8 bases short and J 5 bases short, with 17 bases between. Germline assignment: CDR1 SGHRS and CDR2 YFSETQ. This CDR3 is 14 amino acids long. CDR3 in amino acids: CARLRRAGNNEQFF. The CDR3 nucleotides are TGCGCCAGGTTGAGGAGGGCCGGGAACAATGAGCAGTTCTTC.

This clone was observed a handful of times. The chain combines TRBV3-1 (or the pseudogene TRBV3-2) with TRBJ2-7; weak D call: TRBD2 (5 bases). Trimming pared 4 bases from V and 0 bases from J, leaving 10 bases between. This CDR3 region has 14 residues. Germline V lookup: CDR1 LGHDT, CDR2 YNNKEL (reference sequence). Here the CDR3 reads CASSPRLFSYEQYF. Here the CDR3 DNA reads TGTGCCAGCAGCCCCCGACTATTCTCCTACGAGCAGTACTTC.

J is TRBJ1-5 and V is TRBV24-1; weak D call: TRBD1 (6 bases). CDR1 KGHDR and CDR2 SFDVKD come from the germline V gene. V lost 7 bases and J lost 0, with 12 bases in between. There are 15 residues in the CDR3. CDR3 in amino acids: CATSFGQYSNQPQHF. CDR3 sequence (DNA): TGTGCCACCAGCTTCGGACAGTATAGCAATCAGCCCCAGCATTTT.

Note on this clone: The identical CDR3 is also encoded by other nucleotide sequences in the sample. The CDR3 here is CASSLRDRGSPLHF. In DNA, the CDR3 is TGTGCCAGCAGTCTCCGGGACAGGGGGTCTCCCCTCCACTTT. The chain recombines TRBV28 with TRBJ1-6, with 11 bases identical to TRBD1. V gave up 5 bases and J gave up 13 bases; unmatched junction bases: 7. This CDR3 contains 14 residues. Germline CDR1 reads MDHEN; CDR2 reads SYDVKM.